The clone carrying this T cell receptor (beta chain) came up once. The entry originates in a study of T cells in Graves' hyperthyroidism and ophthalmopathy. The length of the CDR3 is 14 residues. CDR1 is GTSNPN, CDR2 SVGIG, per germline (reference sequence). V lost 0 bases, J lost 8 bases, and 14 bases lay in between. Regions amplified from RNA transcripts were the TCR beta CDR3 regions. Using the HTBI primer set, a first-round RT-PCR was run on the TCR CDR3. TCRdb re-called the multiplex PCR reads through MiXCR, storing one row per CDR3 protein. Altogether about 480,000 distinct CDR3 sequences are present, approximately 25% being singletons, with the ten largest covering approximately 10%.

The source is a woman in her twenties or thirties with Graves' ophthalmopathy. The chain combines TRBV30 with TRBJ1-5, with a tentative D call TRBD1 (6 bases). The sequencing sample was made of blood. The CDR3 DNA reads TGTGCCTGGAGTGTACTTACAGGGAGAGAGCCCCAGCATTTT. This codes for CAWSVLTGREPQHF.